Presented here are 6 T cell receptor beta chains from one specimen sequenced in a study of PD-L1 blockade in urothelial cancer. Some clones are missing from TCRdb's copy, which holds only in-frame ones; the method was immunoSEQ multiplex PCR. The profile shows around 47,000 clones, roughly 86% of them singletons. Regarding time point: peripheral blood 6 weeks after treatment start. The specimen comprised PBMCs, sampled around atezolizumab (anti-PD-L1) treatment. The receptors were gathered from a man between 60 and 70 years old with urothelial cancer.

J is TRBJ1-1 and V is TRBV18; tentative D call: TRBD1 (6 bases). The V end was cut by 2 bases, the J end by 1 base, with 11 bases between. Looked up from germline, CDR1 is KGHSH and CDR2 is LQKENI. The CDR3 covers 15 residues. The DNA for the CDR3 is TGTGCCAGCTCACCATCCAGGACAGAGAACACTGAAGCTTTCTTT. Translating it yields CASSPSRTENTEAFF.

V and J are TRBV6-5 and TRBJ2-7, with D perhaps matching TRBD1 (5 bases). From germline, CDR1 is MNHEY and CDR2 SVGAGI. Between the trimmed V and J ends, which lost 6 bases and 2 bases, there was a span of 14 bases. The CDR3 extends over 14 amino acids. CDR3 nucleotide sequence: TGTGCCAGCAGCTATGGTAGGGGTCCCTACGAGCAGTACTTC. It translates to CASSYGRGPYEQYF.

The chain couples TRBV6-1 to TRBJ2-1; 9 positions match TRBD1. Germline V gene data show CDR1 as MNHNS and CDR2 as SASEGT. There are 14 residues in the CDR3. V trimming: 6 bases; J trimming: 6 bases; junction bases outside the gene matches: 6. CDR3 sequence: CASSVKTGGNEQFF. The CDR3 nucleotides are TGTGCCAGCAGCGTAAAGACAGGGGGCAATGAGCAGTTCTTC.

J is TRBJ2-5 and V is TRBV27; D is perhaps TRBD1 (6 bases). V shed 6 bases and J shed 5 bases, with 7 bases lying between them. The CDR3 is 11 residues long. Germline CDR1 MNHEY, CDR2 SMNVEV (reference sequence). The CDR3 nucleotides are TGTGCCAGCAGGAGGGGGGAGACCCAGTACTTC. Protein sequence: CASRRGETQYF.

The chain has TRBV7-2 and TRBJ2-3, with TRBD2 matching over 13 bases. CDR1 is SGHTA, CDR2 FQGNSA, per germline. The ends lost 5 bases at V and 1 base at J; junction bases unmatched: 9. The CDR3 extends over 18 amino acids. DNA of the CDR3: TGTGCCAGCAGCCTTGGACTAGCGGGGGCATCTGGCACAGATACGCAGTATTTT. This translates into CASSLGLAGASGTDTQYF.

The chain carries TRBV9 and TRBJ2-7, with 10 bases lining up with TRBD1. CDR3 length: 14 amino acids. Trimming took 2 bases from V and 6 from J; bases not matched to a gene: 5. From germline, CDR1 is SGDLS and CDR2 YYNGEE. CDR3 DNA: TGTGCCAGCAGCGTGGGACAGGGGAAAGGCGAGCAGTACTTC. Translated: CASSVGQGKGEQYF.